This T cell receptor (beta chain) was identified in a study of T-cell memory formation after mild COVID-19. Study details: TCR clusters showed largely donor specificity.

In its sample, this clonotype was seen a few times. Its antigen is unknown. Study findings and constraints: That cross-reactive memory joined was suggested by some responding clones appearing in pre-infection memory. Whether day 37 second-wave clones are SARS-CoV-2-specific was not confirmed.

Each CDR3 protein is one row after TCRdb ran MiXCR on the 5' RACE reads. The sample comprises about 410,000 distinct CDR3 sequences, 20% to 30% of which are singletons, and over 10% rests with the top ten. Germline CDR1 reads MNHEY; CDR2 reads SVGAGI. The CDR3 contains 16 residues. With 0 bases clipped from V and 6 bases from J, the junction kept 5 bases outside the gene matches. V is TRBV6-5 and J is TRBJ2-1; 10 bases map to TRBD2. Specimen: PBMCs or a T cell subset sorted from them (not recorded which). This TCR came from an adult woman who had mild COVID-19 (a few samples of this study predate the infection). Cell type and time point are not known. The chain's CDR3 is CASSYSILAGSNEQFF. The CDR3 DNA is TGTGCCAGCAGTTACTCGATACTAGCGGGGTCCAATGAGCAGTTCTTC.